This record covers a single T cell receptor beta chain. This CDR3 is 12 amino acids long. Germline V gene data show CDR1 as MNHNY and CDR2 as SVGAGI (reference sequence). V gave up 7 bases and J gave up 9 bases; unmatched junction bases: 8. These data come from a study of blood T cell repertoires in COVID-19. Looking at the study overall: PBMCs, B-cell-depleted T cells, or T cells were the source of the cDNA or gDNA that made up the material.

Clones were sequenced by immunoSEQ multiplex PCR, and TCRdb holds only the in-frame ones, with some missing. The sample lists hundreds of thousands of clones; approximately 86% were seen once. The receptor's source is a woman older than 75 with acute or convalescent COVID-19. Sequenced: peripheral blood. The V and J genes are TRBV6-6 and TRBJ1-2; 7 nucleotides match TRBD1. CDR3 coding DNA: TGTGCCAGCATGGCAGGGGGTATCAGCTACACCTTC. Translated: CASMAGGISYTF.